This T cell receptor (beta chain) emerged from a study of blood T cell repertoires in COVID-19. Germline values: CDR1 SGHKS, CDR2 YYEKEE (reference sequence). Deletions cut 3 bases from V and 0 bases from J, with 7 bases between. The CDR3 runs to 13 residues. TCRdb keeps only in-frame clones here, not all; method: immunoSEQ multiplex PCR. The table has 250,000 to 400,000 clones, 90% seen once. The material sequenced was peripheral blood. This TCR came from a woman aged 25-40 years with COVID-19, enrolled during active disease. The chain links TRBV5-5 to TRBJ2-7, with D tentatively TRBD1 (6 bases). This CDR3 reads CASSSGDSYEQYF. CDR3 coding DNA: TGTGCCAGCAGCTCAGGGGACTCCTACGAGCAGTACTTC.